The present TCR beta chain was sequenced within a study of spatial heterogeneity in lung cancer. Study-wide background: Unique TCR and UMI combinations averaged more than ten appearances each in raw reads.

In the library, each TCR cDNA molecule bore its own unique molecular identifier. MiXCR, applied by TCRdb to the 5' RACE reads, yields one record per CDR3 protein. This table has tens of thousands of distinct CDR3 sequences, less than 9.5% appearing once. The time point is: blood at routine non-recurrence follow-up after resection. Whole RNA, which was extracted from tumor, nontumor lung tissue or frozen PBMC, was sequenced without any cell sorting. This clonotype was detected ten times or more. This specimen consisted of PBMCs, obtained at follow-up. The receptor's source is a female donor with early-stage non-small cell lung cancer.

CDR3 residues: CAISESTRGTDTQYF. In DNA form, the CDR3 reads TGTGCCATCAGTGAGTCGACGAGGGGCACAGATACGCAGTATTTT. The chain carries TRBV10-3 and TRBJ2-3, with D tentatively TRBD2 (5 bases). The CDR3 contains 15 residues. The germline CDR1 and CDR2 sequences are ENHRY and SYGVKD. The germline V and J ends were trimmed by 0 bases and 1 base, with 8 bases remaining between them.